This TCR beta chain is from a study of T-cell memory formation after mild COVID-19. Study-level background: TCR clusters were mostly confined to one donor each.

The CDR3 totals 15 residues. Trimming shortened V by 2 bases and J by 7 bases, and 14 bases separated the two germline ends. TCRdb reanalysed the 5' RACE reads using MiXCR and keeps one entry per CDR3 protein. The sample yields approximately 290,000 distinct CDR3 sequences, about a sixth seen once. The clonotype comes from a man aged 18 to 30 who had mild COVID-19 (a few samples of this study predate the infection). Cell type and time point are not known. Sequencing was done on a sample of PBMCs or a T cell subset sorted from them (not recorded which). V is TRBV12-3 or TRBV12-4 and J is TRBJ2-2; TRBD1 is a possible D gene (6 bases). The CDR3 nucleotides read TGTGCCAGCAGTTTACAGGGGCCTCCTTTCGGGGAGCTGTTTTTT. The encoded protein is CASSLQGPPFGELFF.